Listed below are T cell receptor beta chains from one sample, sequenced in a study of shared clonotypes between healthy human individuals. The protocol was immunoSEQ multiplex PCR, while the TCRdb copy is restricted to in-frame clones and leaves out a portion. The sample holds about 470,000 clones; about 76% are singletons and the top ten take less than 15%. The sample consisted of PBMCs. These TCRs come from a woman in her thirties or forties in good health. Some clones in this sample may be carry-over from other donors' samples. Each CDR3 is given with its conserved first and last residue. The D gene is left open where the match is weak. Not every row has a clone size; where given, it reads once, few, many or a size class.

clone_size: few
v_call: TRBV7-2
d_call: TRBD2
j_call: TRBJ2-3
cdr3_nt: TGTGCCAGCAGTCGGACTAGCGGGAGTTATACGCAGTATTTT
cdr3_aa: CASSRTSGSYTQYF

clone_size: NA
v_call: TRBV4-3
d_call: TRBD1
j_call: TRBJ1-4
cdr3_nt: TGCGCCAGCAGCCAGGGAGTGACAGGGGGTGAAAAACTGTTTTTT
cdr3_aa: CASSQGVTGGEKLFF

clone_size: NA
v_call: TRBV6-6
d_call: NA
j_call: TRBJ2-1
cdr3_nt: TGTGCCAGCGCAGGATCCGCCCGGTACAATGAGCAGTTCTTC
cdr3_aa: CASAGSARYNEQFF

clone_size: NA
v_call: TRBV5-1
d_call: TRBD1
j_call: TRBJ2-3
cdr3_nt: TGCGCCAGCAGCTTTACAGGGGGCCCAGATACGCAGTATTTT
cdr3_aa: CASSFTGGPDTQYF

clone_size: NA
v_call: TRBV30
d_call: NA
j_call: TRBJ2-1
cdr3_nt: TGTGCCTGGAGTACCATGCCCGGGACGGTGGGATACAATGAGCAGTTCTTC
cdr3_aa: CAWSTMPGTVGYNEQFF

clone_size: once
v_call: TRBV7-2
d_call: NA
j_call: TRBJ1-1
cdr3_nt: TGTGCCAGCAGCTCCCTGGTAGGGGAGGGCACTGAAGCTTTCTTT
cdr3_aa: CASSSLVGEGTEAFF

clone_size: NA
v_call: TRBV28
d_call: NA
j_call: TRBJ2-7
cdr3_nt: TGTGCCAGCAGTTTAGGCTCTGTTCCCTACGAGCAGTACTTC
cdr3_aa: CASSLGSVPYEQYF

clone_size: NA
v_call: TRBV10-3
d_call: TRBD1
j_call: TRBJ1-4
cdr3_nt: TGTGCCATCAGTGATAGGAGGACAGGGCTAAATGAAAAACTGTTTTTT
cdr3_aa: CAISDRRTGLNEKLFF

clone_size: NA
v_call: TRBV5-4
d_call: TRBD2
j_call: TRBJ2-7
cdr3_nt: TGTGCCAGCAGCTTGGGTAGCGGGGTGGGGGAGCAGTACTTC
cdr3_aa: CASSLGSGVGEQYF

clone_size: NA
v_call: TRBV23-1
d_call: NA
j_call: TRBJ1-4
cdr3_nt: TGCGCCAGCAGTCAGGGAGCCTTAGCTAATGAAAAACTGTTTTTT
cdr3_aa: CASSQGALANEKLFF

clone_size: once
v_call: TRBV29-1
d_call: NA
j_call: TRBJ2-7
cdr3_nt: TGCAGCGTCGCCGACACCCTCTCCTACGAGCAGTACTTC
cdr3_aa: CSVADTLSYEQYF

clone_size: NA
v_call: TRBV4-1
d_call: TRBD1
j_call: TRBJ2-1
cdr3_nt: TGCGCCAGCAGCCAAGATTGGATGGGACAGGGCTCCTACAATGAGCAGTTCTTC
cdr3_aa: CASSQDWMGQGSYNEQFF

clone_size: NA
v_call: TRBV18
d_call: TRBD2
j_call: TRBJ2-5
cdr3_nt: TGTGCCAGCTCACCAGGACTAGCGGGAGGGTGGCAGGAGACCCAGTACTTC
cdr3_aa: CASSPGLAGGWQETQYF

clone_size: NA
v_call: TRBV18
d_call: TRBD1
j_call: TRBJ1-6
cdr3_nt: TGTGCCAGCTCGGGACAGGGGGATTCACCCCTCCACTTT
cdr3_aa: CASSGQGDSPLHF

clone_size: once
v_call: TRBV28
d_call: NA
j_call: TRBJ1-1
cdr3_nt: TGTGCCAGCAGTTTTGGTGGGGTGCGGGCTTTCTTT
cdr3_aa: CASSFGGVRAFF

clone_size: NA
v_call: TRBV6-5
d_call: NA
j_call: TRBJ2-3
cdr3_nt: TGTGCCAGCAGCGGGGGAGCGGTAGATACGCAGTATTTT
cdr3_aa: CASSGGAVDTQYF

clone_size: NA
v_call: TRBV7-9
d_call: NA
j_call: TRBJ2-7
cdr3_nt: TGTGCCAGCAGCTTAGATCTATTGGTATACGAGCAGTACTTC
cdr3_aa: CASSLDLLVYEQYF

clone_size: few
v_call: TRBV6-1
d_call: TRBD1
j_call: TRBJ1-3
cdr3_nt: TGTGCCAGCAGGAGACAGGGACTGTTTGGAAACACCATATATTTT
cdr3_aa: CASRRQGLFGNTIYF

clone_size: many
v_call: TRBV5-6
d_call: TRBD2
j_call: TRBJ2-1
cdr3_nt: TGTGCCAGCAGCTTTGCGGGAGTTGAGCAGTTCTTC
cdr3_aa: CASSFAGVEQFF

clone_size: NA
v_call: TRBV7-2
d_call: TRBD2
j_call: TRBJ2-1
cdr3_nt: TGTGCCAGCAGCTTAGGAGTAGCGGGAGGGGGCTCCTACAATGAGCAGTTCTTC
cdr3_aa: CASSLGVAGGGSYNEQFF

clone_size: NA
v_call: TRBV10-2
d_call: TRBD2
j_call: TRBJ2-4
cdr3_nt: TGCGCCAGCCGCCACTCAGCGGGAGTAGCCAAAAACATTCAGTACTTC
cdr3_aa: CASRHSAGVAKNIQYF

clone_size: NA
v_call: TRBV28
d_call: NA
j_call: TRBJ1-2
cdr3_nt: TGTGCCAGCAGTTTATTGACGGATTATGGCTACACCTTC
cdr3_aa: CASSLLTDYGYTF

clone_size: NA
v_call: TRBV7-3
d_call: TRBD1
j_call: TRBJ1-2
cdr3_nt: TGTGCCAGCAGCCAGACAGGGGGCCTTGGCTACACCTTC
cdr3_aa: CASSQTGGLGYTF

clone_size: NA
v_call: TRBV7-2
d_call: NA
j_call: TRBJ1-1
cdr3_nt: TGTGCCAGCAGCTTGCGGGAAACTGAAGCTTTCTTT
cdr3_aa: CASSLRETEAFF

clone_size: NA
v_call: TRBV7-3
d_call: TRBD1
j_call: TRBJ1-2
cdr3_nt: TGTGCCAGCAGCCGCCAAGGACAGGGGGCCGGCTACACCTTC
cdr3_aa: CASSRQGQGAGYTF

clone_size: NA
v_call: TRBV5-1
d_call: TRBD1
j_call: TRBJ1-3
cdr3_nt: TGCGCCAGCAGCTTGGGACAGGGGACTGGAAACACCATATATTTT
cdr3_aa: CASSLGQGTGNTIYF

clone_size: once
v_call: TRBV23-1
d_call: NA
j_call: TRBJ1-2
cdr3_nt: TGCGCCAGCTCCCTTGGAGGGCTTGGCTACACCTTC
cdr3_aa: CASSLGGLGYTF